This TCR beta chain emerged from a study of OX40 agonist ivuxolimab in advanced cancers. About this clone: Its antigen remains unidentified. Relative to the germline gene, one junction end is altered; a read error may explain this.

Findings and limits, study-wide: On average, a greater number of expanded clones characterised CD8+ T cells relative to CD4+.

Generated by immunoSEQ multiplex PCR, the TCRdb table keeps only in-frame clones and is missing some. The repertoire consists of over 85,000 clones, with roughly 80% occurring once and the leading ten covering more than 1.1%. In germline, CDR1 is SGHRS, CDR2 YFSETQ. There are 16 residues in the CDR3. The receptor was isolated from an adult with an advanced solid tumor such as melanoma, head and neck, liver or kidney cancer. This chain uses TRBV5-1 with TRBJ2-1, with 9 positions matching TRBD1. The sequences come from CD4+ or CD8+ T cells sorted from blood, collected in a trial of the OX40 agonist ivuxolimab. As DNA, the CDR3 is TGCGTCAGCAGCACCCCGGACAGGGGAGTGTTCAGTGAGCAGTTCTTC. Protein: CVSSTPDRGVFSEQFF.